This TCR beta chain stems from a study of blood T cell repertoires in COVID-19. Overall study: T cells, B-cell-depleted T cells, or PBMCs supplied cDNA or gDNA.

Source study methods: Researchers report that nucleated cell counts were estimated from reference gene primer amplification. Assay: immunoSEQ multiplex PCR; the TCRdb copy retains only in-frame clones and omits some. From that table come the V and J calls and clone size; the DNA was used to work out D and trimming. The sample consists of roughly 160,000 clones, about 87% of them appearing once. The CDR3 is 17 amino acids. V lost 5 bases to trimming and J lost 4 bases; unmatched junction nucleotides: 12. Germline V gives CDR1 SGHDT, CDR2 YYEEEE. What was sequenced was peripheral blood. The chain recombines TRBV5-6 with TRBJ1-2, with 12 bases matching TRBD1. The TCR comes from a man aged 55 to 70 with COVID-19, enrolled during active disease. Here the CDR3 reads CASRNPGTGGAVYGYTF. The DNA of the CDR3 is TGTGCCAGCAGGAACCCCGGGACAGGGGGCGCAGTCTATGGCTACACCTTC.